This T cell receptor beta chain was identified in a study of response to subunit inactivated influenza vaccine. TCRdb redid the calling of the RT-PCR reads with MiXCR, one entry per CDR3 protein. Here the sample spans about 540,000 distinct CDR3 sequences, 12% to 15% being singletons. Study-level findings and limits: Authors suggested few new T cells are recruited by each seasonal influenza vaccination.

This clonotype was observed a few times. Its antigen is not identified. Trimming pared 6 bases from V and 1 base from J, leaving 12 bases between. The CDR3 length is 14 residues. Germline CDR1 reads MNHNS; CDR2 reads SASEGT. The sequenced sample was PBMCs from blood, obtained about 13 days after vaccination. The receptor was derived from a man aged 50-60 years who received an inactivated influenza vaccine. This chain links TRBV6-1 with TRBJ1-1; TRBD1 is a possible D gene (5 bases). The CDR3 reads CASRPQTENTEAFF. The CDR3 DNA sequence: TGTGCCAGCAGGCCCCAGACAGAGAACACTGAAGCTTTCTTT.